Below are 31 T cell receptor beta chains sequenced from a single sample in a study of T cell clusters in autoimmune cytopenias. TRB was amplified from about 260 ng of peripheral blood genomic DNA per sample. One tube held mixed TRB-A and TRB-B primer pools for touch-down PCR. For each CDR3 protein, TCRdb gives one entry from its re-call of the multiplex PCR reads, without DNA. This repertoire includes roughly 4,000 distinct CDR3 sequences. Sequenced: peripheral blood. The receptors derive from a human donor with an autoimmune cytopenia or autoimmune hepatitis (not recorded which).

This clonotype is medium-sized (0.01 to 0.1%) by frequency. The chain carries TRBV15 and TRBJ2-3; TCRdb calls TRBD1, which cannot be checked without DNA. Germline V CDR1 and CDR2: LNHNV, YYDKDF (reference sequence). The CDR3 contains 19 residues. The CDR3 protein is CATSRVGAWDEIRMDTQYF.

This clonotype is deemed medium-sized by its frequency. This chain connects TRBV18 to TRBJ1-3; TCRdb indicates TRBD1, and absent DNA this call remains unverified. The CDR3 has 14 amino acids. Germline lookup yields CDR1 KGHSH and CDR2 LQKENI. CDR3 amino acids: CASSPGGAGNTIYF.

By frequency, this clonotype is medium-sized. The chain links TRBV15 to TRBJ1-4. The length of the CDR3 is 14 residues. CDR1 is LNHNV and CDR2 is YYDKDF in the germline V gene (reference sequence). CDR3 in amino acids: CATSRGSSNEKLFF.

Measured by frequency, this clonotype is medium-sized (0.01 to 0.1%). The V and J genes are TRBV30 and TRBJ2-1; TCRdb indicates TRBD2, and absent DNA this call remains unverified. The CDR3 runs to 17 residues. The germline CDR1 and CDR2 sequences are GTSNPN and SVGIG (reference sequence). The CDR3 here is CAWRASGRTTPHNEQFF.

Frequency places this clonotype as medium-sized. The V call is TRBV24-1, the J call TRBJ2-1; TCRdb lists TRBD2, though no DNA is available to test this call. The CDR3 loop spans 15 amino acids. CDR1 is KGHDR, CDR2 SFDVKD, per germline. The CDR3 sequence is CATSGSRSGNNEQFF.

This rearrangement joins TRBV7-2 to TRBJ1-5. CDR1 and CDR2 from the germline V gene are SGHTA and FQGNSA. The CDR3 runs 17 residues. This CDR3 is CASSSLMGFTSNQPQHF.

The rearrangement uses TRBV10-3 and TRBJ1-3; there is no DNA to check the TCRdb D call of TRBD1. CDR1 ENHRY and CDR2 SYGVKD come from the germline V gene. The CDR3 has 16 residues. The CDR3 reads CAISERTGASGNTIYF.

This clonotype ranks as medium-sized (0.01 to 0.1%) in terms of frequency. The rearrangement uses TRBV18 and TRBJ2-5. This CDR3 has 14 residues. In germline, CDR1 is KGHSH, CDR2 LQKENI. Here the CDR3 reads CASSPGVAQETQYF. Looking up the rest from reference TRBV18 and TRBJ2-5 gives the full variable domain: NAGVMQNPRHLVRRRGQEARLRCSPMKGHSHVYWYRQLPEEGLKFMVYLQKENIIDESGMPKERFSAEFPKEGPSILRIQQVVRGDSAAYFCASSPGVAQETQYFGPGTRLLVL.

This clonotype is labeled medium-sized based on frequency. The rearrangement links TRBV27 to TRBJ2-7; the TCRdb D gene call, TRBD1, has no DNA to confirm it. The CDR3 spans 15 residues. Germline lookup yields CDR1 MNHEY and CDR2 SMNVEV (reference sequence). The CDR3 reads CASSALDTMPYEQYF.

This clonotype registers medium-sized by frequency. J is TRBJ2-3 and V is TRBV24-1; the D call from TCRdb, TRBD2, cannot be confirmed without DNA. CDR3 length: 13 residues. Germline assignment: CDR1 KGHDR and CDR2 SFDVKD. The chain's CDR3 is CATSGGSTDTQYF.

This clonotype is called medium-sized (0.01 to 0.1%) based on its frequency. The chain recombines TRBV18 with TRBJ1-2. CDR1 and CDR2 (germline): KGHSH, LQKENI. The CDR3 sequence is 14 residues long. CDR3 protein: CASSPTDSRGGYTF.

This clonotype is identified as medium-sized from frequency. The genes are TRBV15 and TRBJ2-3; TCRdb gives TRBD1 as the D gene, but with no DNA this cannot be confirmed. The germline gives CDR1 LNHNV, CDR2 YYDKDF (reference sequence). This CDR3 region has 16 residues. This CDR3 reads CATSSLGTDNTDTQYF.

This chain connects TRBV4-1 to TRBJ1-2; TCRdb's D call of TRBD1 is untestable without DNA. This CDR3 has 16 residues. Germline V gene data show CDR1 as MGHRA and CDR2 as YSYEKL. The CDR3 sequence is CASSHPGARENYGYTF.

This clonotype is classed as medium-sized by frequency. The rearrangement joins TRBV6-2 or TRBV6-3 to TRBJ2-1; TCRdb selects TRBD2, and the lack of DNA leaves this call unchecked. Germline V lookup: CDR1 MNHEY, CDR2 SVGEGT. CDR3 length: 16 amino acids. This CDR3 is CASSYSREALHNEQFF.

In terms of frequency, this clonotype is medium-sized. The chain links TRBV27 to TRBJ1-6; TCRdb names TRBD1, which stays unverified in the absence of DNA. The CDR3 has 13 amino acids. CDR1 and CDR2 from the germline V gene are MNHEY and SMNVEV (reference sequence). The CDR3 is CASSSISGVTLHF.

This chain uses TRBV18 with TRBJ2-5. CDR3 length equals 15 residues. Germline loops: CDR1 KGHSH, CDR2 LQKENI. The chain's CDR3 is CASSPGSVEMETQYF.

The genes are TRBV5-1 and TRBJ1-1; checking the TCRdb D call of TRBD1 is not possible without DNA. The length of the CDR3 is 14 residues. Germline assignment: CDR1 SGHRS and CDR2 YFSETQ. The CDR3 is CASSSDRQGLEAFF.

By frequency, this clonotype registers medium-sized (0.01 to 0.1%). The V call is TRBV5-4, the J call TRBJ2-7. Germline V gene sequence: CDR1 SGHNT, CDR2 YYREEE (reference sequence). The CDR3 covers 14 residues. The CDR3 protein is CASSSGLAGYEQYF.

The CDR3 loop reads CASSGDWDYNEQFF. The V gene is TRBV5-4, the J gene TRBJ2-1. The CDR3 is 14 residues long. Looked up from germline, CDR1 is SGHNT and CDR2 is YYREEE (reference sequence).

By frequency, this clonotype is medium-sized. The chain uses TRBV6-6 and TRBJ1-1; TCRdb selects TRBD1, and the lack of DNA leaves this call unchecked. Germline loops: CDR1 MNHNY, CDR2 SVGAGI (reference sequence). The CDR3 length is 17 residues. CDR3 sequence reads: CASSYSQGVSKMTEAFF.

The rearrangement uses TRBV28 and TRBJ2-1; TCRdb's D call, TRBD2, is unchecked because there is no DNA. CDR1 MDHEN and CDR2 SYDVKM come from the germline V gene. The CDR3 extends over 16 amino acids. This chain's CDR3 is CASTPPDGSAYNEQFF.

By frequency, this clonotype is medium-sized. The chain joins TRBV18 to TRBJ1-1. CDR1 is KGHSH and CDR2 is LQKENI in the germline V gene. The CDR3 runs 15 residues. The CDR3 loop reads CASSPAGRRENEAFF.

The rearrangement joins TRBV30 to TRBJ2-1; TCRdb returns TRBD1, unconfirmable since there is no DNA. This CDR3 region has 16 residues. Germline V gene sequence: CDR1 GTSNPN, CDR2 SVGIG (reference sequence). CDR3 sequence reads: CAWNRGGSSSYNEQFF. Combining the CDR3 with reference TRBV30 and TRBJ2-1 gives the whole variable domain SQTIHQWPATLVQPVGSPLSLECTVEGTSNPNLYWYRQAAGRGLQLLFYSVGIGQISSEVPQNLSASRPQDRQFILSSKKLLLSDSGFYLCAWNRGGSSSYNEQFFGPGTRLTVL.

This clonotype is classed as large (0.1 to 1%) by frequency. The J gene is TRBJ2-2, the V gene TRBV19. The CDR3 contains 14 residues. CDR1 and CDR2 (germline): LNHDA, SQIVND (reference sequence). CDR3 sequence: CASKGNGNTGELFF.

This chain joins TRBV24-1 and TRBJ2-3; TCRdb picks TRBD1, but there is no DNA to check that call. This CDR3 contains 14 residues. The germline gives CDR1 KGHDR, CDR2 SFDVKD. This CDR3 is CATSPGGGRDTQYF.

The CDR3 loop is CASSRDPPQYF. The chain couples TRBV7-2 to TRBJ2-7; without DNA, the TCRdb call of TRBD1 cannot be checked. CDR3 length: 11 amino acids. Germline V gene lookup returns CDR1 SGHTA and CDR2 FQGNSA.

Measured by frequency, this clonotype is medium-sized (0.01 to 0.1%). The chain combines TRBV18 with TRBJ1-2; TCRdb proposes TRBD1, but this gene call is untestable without DNA. The CDR3 totals 15 residues. CDR1 and CDR2 from the germline V gene are KGHSH and LQKENI. CDR3 sequence: CASSPGTGSAYGYTF. Using reference TRBV18 and TRBJ1-2 for the parts outside the CDR3, the full variable domain is NAGVMQNPRHLVRRRGQEARLRCSPMKGHSHVYWYRQLPEEGLKFMVYLQKENIIDESGMPKERFSAEFPKEGPSILRIQQVVRGDSAAYFCASSPGTGSAYGYTFGSGTRLTVV.

This chain connects TRBV12-3 or TRBV12-4 to TRBJ1-2; there is no DNA to check the TCRdb D call of TRBD1. The CDR3 extends over 17 amino acids. The CDR3 loop reads CASTPRGPAILGYGYTF.

This rearrangement joins TRBV29-1 to TRBJ2-1; TCRdb outputs TRBD1, but without DNA this stays unchecked. The CDR3 extends over 13 amino acids. Germline lookup yields CDR1 SQVTM and CDR2 ANQGSEA. The CDR3 is CSVEGRQLNEQFF.

Considering frequency, this clonotype is medium-sized (0.01 to 0.1%). The chain joins TRBV6-5 to TRBJ1-1. This CDR3 contains 12 residues. CDR1 and CDR2 from the germline V gene are MNHEY and SVGAGI. CDR3 in amino acids: CASSSTGTEAFF.

The chain recombines TRBV6-5 with TRBJ2-2; TCRdb picks TRBD2, but there is no DNA to check that call. CDR3 size: 17 residues. Germline V gene sequence: CDR1 MNHEY, CDR2 SVGAGI. CDR3 residues: CASSPIAGGPHTGELFF.